The source of this T cell receptor beta chain is a study of identical twins. The CDR3 consists of 12 residues. V was trimmed by 2 bases and J by 5 bases, leaving 7 bases between them. CDR1 and CDR2 from the germline V gene are SGHTA and FQGNSA. TCRdb used MiXCR to reprocess the 5' RACE reads, holding one entry per CDR3 protein. Among 1.5 million to 2 million distinct CDR3 sequences listed, roughly a third were seen once. This clonotype came up many times. The sequence was obtained from a newborn girl in good health. The chain recombines TRBV7-2 with TRBJ2-7; D is uncertain. Sequenced material: cord blood. CDR3 DNA sequence: TGTGCCAGCAGCTTAACGCTCAACGAGCAGTACTTC. This gives the protein CASSLTLNEQYF.